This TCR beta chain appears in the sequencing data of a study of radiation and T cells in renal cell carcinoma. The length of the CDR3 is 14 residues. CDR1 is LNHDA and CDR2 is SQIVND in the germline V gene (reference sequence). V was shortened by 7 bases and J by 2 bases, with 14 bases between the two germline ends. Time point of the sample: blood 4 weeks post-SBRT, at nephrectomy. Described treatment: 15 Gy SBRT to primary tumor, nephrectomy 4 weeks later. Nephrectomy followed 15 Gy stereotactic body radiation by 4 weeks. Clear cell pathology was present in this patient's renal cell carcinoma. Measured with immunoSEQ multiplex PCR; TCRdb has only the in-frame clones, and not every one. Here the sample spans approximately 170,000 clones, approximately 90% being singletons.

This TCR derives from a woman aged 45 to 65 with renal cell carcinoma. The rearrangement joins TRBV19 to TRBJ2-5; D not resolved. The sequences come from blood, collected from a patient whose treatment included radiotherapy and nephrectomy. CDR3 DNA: TGTGCCAGTACCATGGGCTTAGGGCAAGAGACCCAGTACTTC. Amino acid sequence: CASTMGLGQETQYF.